The present TCR beta chain was sequenced within a study of T cells in Graves' hyperthyroidism and ophthalmopathy. Study-wide background: At initial diagnosis, before any treatment had begun, peripheral blood was obtained.

Uncontrolled infection, other autoimmune disease, pregnancy or lactation barred patients from enrollment. RNA transcripts gave rise to amplified TCR beta CDR3 regions. The HTBI set primed first-round TCR CDR3 RT-PCR. TCRdb re-derived calls from the multiplex PCR reads in MiXCR, one entry per CDR3 protein. The data contain more than 500,000 distinct CDR3 sequences, roughly 15% of them seen just once; the ten biggest clones take up around 3.9%. The CDR3 spans 17 residues. Losses at the gene ends were 2 bases for V and 5 bases for J; bases not matched to a gene: 6. The germline CDR1 and CDR2 sequences are SGHVS and FNYEAQ.

The TCR comes from a woman in her 30s with Graves' hyperthyroidism. The sequencing input was blood. V usage is TRBV7-6 and J usage is TRBJ2-2; 12 bases are shared with TRBD2. In nucleotides, the CDR3 is TGTGCCAGCAGCTTATTTAAACTAGCGGGAGGAACCGGGGAGCTGTTTTTT. It yields the protein CASSLFKLAGGTGELFF.